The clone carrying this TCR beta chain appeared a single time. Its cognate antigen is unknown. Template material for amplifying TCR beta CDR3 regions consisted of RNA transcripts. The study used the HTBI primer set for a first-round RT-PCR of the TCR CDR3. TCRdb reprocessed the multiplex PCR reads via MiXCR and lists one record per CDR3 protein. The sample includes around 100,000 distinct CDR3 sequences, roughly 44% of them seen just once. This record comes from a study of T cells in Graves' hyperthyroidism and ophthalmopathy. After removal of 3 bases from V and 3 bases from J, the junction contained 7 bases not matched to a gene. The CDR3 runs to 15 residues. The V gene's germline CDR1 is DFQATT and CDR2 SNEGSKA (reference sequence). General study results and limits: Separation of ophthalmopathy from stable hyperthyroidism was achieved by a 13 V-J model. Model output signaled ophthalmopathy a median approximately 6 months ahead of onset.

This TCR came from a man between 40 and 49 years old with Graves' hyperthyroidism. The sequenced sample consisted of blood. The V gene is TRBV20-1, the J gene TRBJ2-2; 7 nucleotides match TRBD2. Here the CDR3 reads CSARSRGEDTGELFF. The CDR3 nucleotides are TGCAGTGCTAGGAGTCGGGGGGAGGACACCGGGGAGCTGTTTTTT.